This TCR beta chain was retrieved from a study of Ad26.COV2.S vaccination and SARS-CoV-2 variants. Background on the study: Sample donor was a member of the COV1001 Ad26.COV2.S trial arm. The vaccine Ad26.COV2.S was put into the muscle once, or twice with 56 days between.

Note on this clone: Its specificity is unknown.

Treatment specified: roughly 20 received Ad26.COV2.S at low or high dose, single or two shots; several received placebo; per-sample allocation not given. Sampling was done on day 63 after the first vaccine or placebo injection. The study used a vaccine consisting of an Ad26 vector that expressed Wuhan-strain SARS-CoV-2 spike. The study, taken as a whole, reports: Ad26.COV2.S recipients had broader spike-specific TCRs (P = 0.0014).

This table comes from immunoSEQ multiplex PCR, and its TCRdb copy is limited to in-frame clones, with some not included. The sample contains roughly 700,000 clones, roughly 90% of which appear only once. The V segment lost 2 bases and the J segment 1 base; nucleotides outside the gene matches: 5. The V gene's germline CDR1 is SGHTA and CDR2 FQGNSA. The CDR3 extends over 16 amino acids. The material was peripheral blood, obtained in a trial of Ad26.COV2.S vaccine versus placebo. This receptor was taken from a person between 18 and 60 years old who received the Ad26.COV2.S COVID-19 vaccine or a placebo. The chain combines TRBV7-2 with TRBJ2-3, with TRBD2 identical over 8 bases. CDR3 in DNA: TGTGCCAGCAGCTTAACACGGGGGGGAGGCACAGATACGCAGTATTTT. Protein sequence: CASSLTRGGGTDTQYF.